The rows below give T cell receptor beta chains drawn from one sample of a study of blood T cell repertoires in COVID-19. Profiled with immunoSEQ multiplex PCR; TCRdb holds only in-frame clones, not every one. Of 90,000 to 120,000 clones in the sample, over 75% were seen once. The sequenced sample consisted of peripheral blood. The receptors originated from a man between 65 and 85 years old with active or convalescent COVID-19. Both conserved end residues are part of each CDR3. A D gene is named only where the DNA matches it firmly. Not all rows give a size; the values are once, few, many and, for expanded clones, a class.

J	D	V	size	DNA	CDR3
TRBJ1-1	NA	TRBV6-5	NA	TGTGCCATCTGGACTCCACAGAACACTGAAGCTTTCTTT	CAIWTPQNTEAFF
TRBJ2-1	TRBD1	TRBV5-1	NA	TGCGCCAGCACTTTACAGGGGCCCCAGTTCTTC	CASTLQGPQFF
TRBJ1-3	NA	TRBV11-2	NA	TGTGCCAGCAGCTTTAACAGGGAAACTGGAAACACCATATATTTT	CASSFNRETGNTIYF
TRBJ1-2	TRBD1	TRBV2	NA	TGTGCCAGCAGGGGAGGACAGGCTAACTATGGCTACACCTTC	CASRGGQANYGYTF
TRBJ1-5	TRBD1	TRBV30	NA	TGTGCCTGGAGCCCTACAGGGGATCAGCCCCAGCATTTT	CAWSPTGDQPQHF
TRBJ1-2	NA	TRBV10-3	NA	TGTGCCATCAGGGACCCGGGGTACTATGGCTACACCTTC	CAIRDPGYYGYTF
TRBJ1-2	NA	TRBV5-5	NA	TGTGCCAGCAGCTTCCAGGGCCGGGGCTACACCTTC	CASSFQGRGYTF
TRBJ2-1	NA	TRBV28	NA	TGTGCCAGCAGTTCCGGGGTACACAATGAGCAGTTCTTC	CASSSGVHNEQFF
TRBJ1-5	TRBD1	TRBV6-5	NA	TGTGCCAGCAACGGGGACAGGGTGCAGCCCCAGCATTTT	CASNGDRVQPQHF
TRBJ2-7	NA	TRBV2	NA	TGTGCCAGCAGTGATGACAGTTCCTCCTACGAGCAGTACTTC	CASSDDSSSYEQYF
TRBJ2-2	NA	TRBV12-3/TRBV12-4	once	TGTGCCAGCAACTACGGAAACACCGGGGAGCTGTTTTTT	CASNYGNTGELFF
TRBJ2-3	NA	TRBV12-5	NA	TGTGCTAGTGGTTTGGGGCTCCTCGGGAGAGCTACGCAGTATTTT	CASGLGLLGRATQYF
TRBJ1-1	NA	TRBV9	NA	TGTGCCAGCAGCGTAGGGGCAGGCAGTTTGAACACTGAAGCTTTCTTT	CASSVGAGSLNTEAFF
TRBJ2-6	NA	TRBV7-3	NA	TGTGCCAGCAGCTTACACTCTGGGGCCAACGTCCTGACTTTC	CASSLHSGANVLTF
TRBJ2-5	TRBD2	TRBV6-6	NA	TGTGCCAGCAGTACCTTAGCGGGGGTGGAGACCCAGTACTTC	CASSTLAGVETQYF
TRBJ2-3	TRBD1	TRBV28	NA	TGTGCCAGCCTGGACAGGGGAGGGGCAGATACGCAGTATTTT	CASLDRGGADTQYF
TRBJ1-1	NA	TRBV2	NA	TGTGCCAGCAGTGTTGAACCCCCGGGGGGAGCTTTCTTT	CASSVEPPGGAFF
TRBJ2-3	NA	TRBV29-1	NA	TGCAGGGTGATGCTCCGGGATACGCAGTATTTT	CRVMLRDTQYF
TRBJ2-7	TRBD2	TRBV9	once	TGTGCCAGCAGCGCCCAATTAGCGGGAGGCCTCTACGAGCAGTACTTC	CASSAQLAGGLYEQYF
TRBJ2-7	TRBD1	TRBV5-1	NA	TGCGCCAGCAGCTTTATTCCCCGGGGACAGGGCGACGAGCAGTACTTC	CASSFIPRGQGDEQYF
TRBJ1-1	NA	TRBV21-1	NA	TGTGCCAGCAGCAAAGTTCTCGGGTGGGGGCAGGCAGTTGCTGAAGCTTTCTTT	CASSKVLGWGQAVAEAFF
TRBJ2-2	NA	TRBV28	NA	TGTGCCAGCAGTCTAACCGGGGAGCTGTTTTTT	CASSLTGELFF
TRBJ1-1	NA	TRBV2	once	TGTGCCAGCAGTGTAATGGGGGCAGGGACTGAAGCTTTCTTT	CASSVMGAGTEAFF
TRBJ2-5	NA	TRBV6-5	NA	TGTGCCACACGACAGAGGTACCAAGAGACCCAGTACTTC	CATRQRYQETQYF
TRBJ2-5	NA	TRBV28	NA	TGTGCCAGCGGAGGGCGAGAGACCCAGTACTTC	CASGGRETQYF
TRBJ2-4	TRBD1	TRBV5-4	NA	TGTGCCAGCAGCTCTCGACCGGGACAGGGGTGGAACATTCAGTACTTC	CASSSRPGQGWNIQYF
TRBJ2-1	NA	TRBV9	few	TGTGCCAGCAACGGGGGCTCCTACAATGAGCAGTTCTTC	CASNGGSYNEQFF
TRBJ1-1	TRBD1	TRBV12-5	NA	TGTGCTAGTGGCCCGGGACAGGGAACCAACACTGAAGCTTTCTTT	CASGPGQGTNTEAFF
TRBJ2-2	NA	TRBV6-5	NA	TGTGCCAGCACGGGCAGGGGAAGCACCGGGGAGCTGTTTTTT	CASTGRGSTGELFF
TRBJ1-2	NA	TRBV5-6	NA	TGTGCCAGCAGCTTGGACAGGGTGGGTGGCTACACCTTC	CASSLDRVGGYTF
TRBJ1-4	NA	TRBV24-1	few	TGTGCCACCAGTGACTCATTGGGCAATGAAAAACTGTTTTTT	CATSDSLGNEKLFF